A selection of T cell receptor beta chains follows, all from one sample in a study of cytomegalovirus exposure and HLA in healthy donors. TCRdb's table, derived via immunoSEQ multiplex PCR, lists solely in-frame clones and lacks some. The repertoire holds around 100,000 clones, around 86% seen once, with under 4.5% in the top ten. The specimen was PBMCs. The receptors shown here come from a female donor in good health and CMV-seropositive. Each CDR3 is given with its conserved first and last residue. A D gene is named only where the DNA matches it firmly. The size of a clone is reported for some rows only, either as once, few or many, or as a class for expanded clones.

clone size	D gene	V gene	J gene	CDR3 DNA	CDR3 protein
few	TRBD1	TRBV2	TRBJ1-4	TGTGCCAGCAATTTACCGGGACAGGCTGGATCCAGCAGGTTTTTT	CASNLPGQAGSSRFF
NA	TRBD1	TRBV18	TRBJ2-1	TGTGCCAGCTCACCTATAGGGGGCATCTACAATGAGCAGTTCTTC	CASSPIGGIYNEQFF
NA	NA	TRBV6-4	TRBJ2-5	TGTGCCAGCAGTGAGGTTCCCAGGCAAGTAGAGACCCAGTACTTC	CASSEVPRQVETQYF
once	NA	TRBV5-1	TRBJ2-7	TGCGCCAGCAGCTTGGACAGTAGCTCCTACGAGCAGTACTTC	CASSLDSSSYEQYF
NA	TRBD2	TRBV27	TRBJ2-2	TGTGCCAGCAGTGTGGGACTAGCGGGGGGCCGCACCGGGGAGCTGTTTTTT	CASSVGLAGGRTGELFF
NA	NA	TRBV6-4	TRBJ2-3	TGTGCCAGCAGTGGAGGAGCCGCGACAGATACGCAGTATTTT	CASSGGAATDTQYF
NA	NA	TRBV2	TRBJ2-5	TGTGCCAGCAGTGTTGCCCCGGGTACAACCTTTGGGGAGACCCAGTACTTC	CASSVAPGTTFGETQYF
NA	TRBD2	TRBV7-2	TRBJ2-1	TGTGCCAGCAGCTTAGAGGGGGGGACTAGTTACAATGAGCAGTTCTTC	CASSLEGGTSYNEQFF
NA	NA	TRBV27	TRBJ1-2	TGTGCCAGCAGTTCTAATGGCCGGTCACGGACATATGGCTACACCTTC	CASSSNGRSRTYGYTF
NA	TRBD2	TRBV11-2	TRBJ2-5	TGTGCCAGCAGCTCGGGGCTACTAGCGGAAGAGACCCAGTACTTC	CASSSGLLAEETQYF